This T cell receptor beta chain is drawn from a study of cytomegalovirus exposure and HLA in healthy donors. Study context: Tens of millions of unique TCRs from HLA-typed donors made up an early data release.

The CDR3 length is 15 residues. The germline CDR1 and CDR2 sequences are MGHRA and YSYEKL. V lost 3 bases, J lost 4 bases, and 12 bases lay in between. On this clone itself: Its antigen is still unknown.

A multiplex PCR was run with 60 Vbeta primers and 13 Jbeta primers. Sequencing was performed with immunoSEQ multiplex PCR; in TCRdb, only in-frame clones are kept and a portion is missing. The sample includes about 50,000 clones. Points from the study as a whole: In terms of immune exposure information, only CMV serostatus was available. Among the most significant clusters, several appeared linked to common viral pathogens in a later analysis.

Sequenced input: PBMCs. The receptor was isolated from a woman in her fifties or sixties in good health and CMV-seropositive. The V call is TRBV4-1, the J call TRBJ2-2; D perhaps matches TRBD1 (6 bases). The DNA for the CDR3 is TGCGCCAGCAGCCAGGAGGCCAGGGGCACCGGGGAGCTGTTTTTT. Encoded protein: CASSQEARGTGELFF.